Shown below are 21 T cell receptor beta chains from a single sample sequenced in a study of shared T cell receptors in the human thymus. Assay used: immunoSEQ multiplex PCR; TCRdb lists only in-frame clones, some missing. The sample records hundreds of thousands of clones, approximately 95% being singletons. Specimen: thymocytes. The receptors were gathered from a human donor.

DNA for the CDR3: TGTGCCAGCATTGACAAGAACACTGAAGCTTTCTTT. Translation gives CASIDKNTEAFF. This rearrangement joins TRBV6-1 to TRBJ1-1; unclear D gene. This CDR3 spans 12 amino acids. Trimming removed 7 bases at V and 1 base at J, with 7 bases between. CDR1 and CDR2 (germline): MNHNS, SASEGT.

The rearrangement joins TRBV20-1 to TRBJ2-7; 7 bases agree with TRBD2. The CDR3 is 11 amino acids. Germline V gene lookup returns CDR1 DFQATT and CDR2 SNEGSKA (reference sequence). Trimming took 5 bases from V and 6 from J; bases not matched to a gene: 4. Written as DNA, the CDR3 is TGCAGTGCTCCGGGACTATCCGAGCAGTACTTC. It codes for CSAPGLSEQYF.

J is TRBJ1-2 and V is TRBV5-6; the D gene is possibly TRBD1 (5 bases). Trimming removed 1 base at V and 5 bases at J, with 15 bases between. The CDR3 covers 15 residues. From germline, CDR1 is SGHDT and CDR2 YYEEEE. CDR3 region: CASSLFWGVWYGYTF. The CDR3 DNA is TGTGCCAGCAGCTTGTTCTGGGGGGTATGGTATGGCTACACCTTC.

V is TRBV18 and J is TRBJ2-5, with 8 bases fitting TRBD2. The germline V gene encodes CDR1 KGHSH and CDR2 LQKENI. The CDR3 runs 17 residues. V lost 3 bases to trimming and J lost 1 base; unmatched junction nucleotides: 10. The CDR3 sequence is CASSPRLAPGIQETQYF. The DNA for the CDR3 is TGTGCCAGCTCACCCAGACTAGCGCCAGGTATCCAAGAGACCCAGTACTTC.

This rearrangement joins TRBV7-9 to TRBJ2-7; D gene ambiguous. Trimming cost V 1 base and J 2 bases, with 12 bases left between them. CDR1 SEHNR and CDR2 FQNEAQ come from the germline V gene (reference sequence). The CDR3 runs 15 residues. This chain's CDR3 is CASSLVRTETYEQYF. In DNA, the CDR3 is TGTGCCAGCAGCTTAGTGAGGACGGAGACCTACGAGCAGTACTTC.

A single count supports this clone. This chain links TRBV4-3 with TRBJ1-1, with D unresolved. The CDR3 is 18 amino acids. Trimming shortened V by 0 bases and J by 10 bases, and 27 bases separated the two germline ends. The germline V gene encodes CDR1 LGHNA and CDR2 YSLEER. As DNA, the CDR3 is TGCGCCAGCAGCCAAGATAGAGGTAAAGGGTTGGTTCTGCAAGGAGCTTTCTTT. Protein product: CASSQDRGKGLVLQGAFF.

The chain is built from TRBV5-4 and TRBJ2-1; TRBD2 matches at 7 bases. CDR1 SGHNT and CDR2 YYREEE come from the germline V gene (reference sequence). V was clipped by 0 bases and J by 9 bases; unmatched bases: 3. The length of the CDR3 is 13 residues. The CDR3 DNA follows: TGTGCCAGCAGCTTGGGCAGCGGGACTGAGCAGTTCTTC. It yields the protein CASSLGSGTEQFF.

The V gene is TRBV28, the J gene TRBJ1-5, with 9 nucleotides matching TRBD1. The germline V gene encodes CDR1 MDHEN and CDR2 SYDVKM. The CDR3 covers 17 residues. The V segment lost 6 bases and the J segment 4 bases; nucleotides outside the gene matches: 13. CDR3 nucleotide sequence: TGTGCCAGCAGCTCCGGACAGGGGTTAGTGGGGAATCAGCCCCAGCATTTT. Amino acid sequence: CASSSGQGLVGNQPQHF.

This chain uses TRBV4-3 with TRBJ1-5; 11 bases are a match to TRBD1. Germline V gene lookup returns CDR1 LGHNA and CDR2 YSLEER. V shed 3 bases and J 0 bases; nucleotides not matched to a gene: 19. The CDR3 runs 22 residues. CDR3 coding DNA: TGCGCCAGCAGCCATCAAACCGTCCTTCCGGGACAGGGGGGTATTAGCAATCAGCCCCAGCATTTT. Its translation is CASSHQTVLPGQGGISNQPQHF.

CDR3 sequence: CASSLQGGTDTQYF. CDR3 nucleotides: TGTGCCAGCTCACTACAGGGGGGAACAGATACGCAGTATTTT. The chain combines TRBV18 with TRBJ2-3; 8 bases line up with TRBD1. This CDR3 region has 14 residues. Germline V CDR1 and CDR2: KGHSH, LQKENI. Trimming took 4 bases from V and 3 from J; bases not matched to a gene: 3.

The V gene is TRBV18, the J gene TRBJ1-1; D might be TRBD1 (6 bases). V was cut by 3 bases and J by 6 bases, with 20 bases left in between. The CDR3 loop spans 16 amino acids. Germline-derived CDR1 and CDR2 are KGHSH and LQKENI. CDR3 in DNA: TGTGCCAGCTCACCTCTGGGGGGGGGCAGATTCGCTGAAGCTTTCTTT. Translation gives CASSPLGGGRFAEAFF. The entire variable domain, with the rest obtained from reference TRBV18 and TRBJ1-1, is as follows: NAGVMQNPRHLVRRRGQEARLRCSPMKGHSHVYWYRQLPEEGLKFMVYLQKENIIDESGMPKERFSAEFPKEGPSILRIQQVVRGDSAAYFCASSPLGGGRFAEAFFGQGTRLTVV.

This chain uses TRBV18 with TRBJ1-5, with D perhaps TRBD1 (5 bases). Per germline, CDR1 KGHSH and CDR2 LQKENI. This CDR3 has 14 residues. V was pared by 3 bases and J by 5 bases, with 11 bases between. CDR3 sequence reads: CASSPTGMHQPQHF. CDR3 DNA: TGTGCCAGCTCACCCACAGGTATGCATCAGCCCCAGCATTTT.

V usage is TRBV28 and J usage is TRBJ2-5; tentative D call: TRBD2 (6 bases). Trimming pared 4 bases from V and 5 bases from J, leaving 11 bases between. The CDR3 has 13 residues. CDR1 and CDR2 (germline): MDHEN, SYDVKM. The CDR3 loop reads CASSSGERETQYF. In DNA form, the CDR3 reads TGTGCCAGCAGTTCGGGGGAGAGGGAGACCCAGTACTTC.

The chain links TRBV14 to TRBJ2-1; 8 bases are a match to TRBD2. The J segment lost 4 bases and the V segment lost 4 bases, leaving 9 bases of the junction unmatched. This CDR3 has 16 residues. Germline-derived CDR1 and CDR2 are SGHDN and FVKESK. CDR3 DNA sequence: TGTGCCAGCAGCCGGGGGGCTAGCGGGTCGTACAATGAGCAGTTCTTC. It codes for CASSRGASGSYNEQFF.

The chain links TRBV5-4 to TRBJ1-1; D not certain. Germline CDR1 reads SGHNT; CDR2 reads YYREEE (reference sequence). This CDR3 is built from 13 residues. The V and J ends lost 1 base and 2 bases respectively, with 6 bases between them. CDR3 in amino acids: CASSLSDNTEAFF. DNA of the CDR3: TGTGCCAGCAGCTTGTCGGACAACACTGAAGCTTTCTTT.

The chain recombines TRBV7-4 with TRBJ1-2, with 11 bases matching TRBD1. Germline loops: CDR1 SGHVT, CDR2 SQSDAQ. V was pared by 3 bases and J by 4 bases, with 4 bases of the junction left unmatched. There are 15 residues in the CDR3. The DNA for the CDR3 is TGTGCCAGCAGCTTGCCGGGACAGGGGGTCTATGGCTACACCTTC. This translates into CASSLPGQGVYGYTF.

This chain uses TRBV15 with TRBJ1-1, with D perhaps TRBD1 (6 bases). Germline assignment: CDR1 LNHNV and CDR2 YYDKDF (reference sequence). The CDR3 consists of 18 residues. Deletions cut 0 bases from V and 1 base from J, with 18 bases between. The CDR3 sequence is CATSRDRGYEGPNTEAFF. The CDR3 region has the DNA TGTGCCACCAGCAGAGATAGGGGGTACGAGGGCCCGAACACTGAAGCTTTCTTT.

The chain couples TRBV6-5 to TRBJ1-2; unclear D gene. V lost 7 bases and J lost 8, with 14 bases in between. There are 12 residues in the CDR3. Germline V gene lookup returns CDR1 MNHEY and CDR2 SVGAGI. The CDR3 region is CASNDPDGGYTF. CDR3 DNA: TGTGCCAGCAATGACCCCGACGGCGGCTACACCTTC.

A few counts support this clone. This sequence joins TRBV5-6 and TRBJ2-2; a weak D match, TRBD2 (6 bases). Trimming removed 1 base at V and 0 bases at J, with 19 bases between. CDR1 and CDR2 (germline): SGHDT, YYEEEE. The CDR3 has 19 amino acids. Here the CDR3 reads CASSLLTDWRESNTGELFF. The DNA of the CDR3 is TGTGCCAGCAGCTTGTTGACAGATTGGAGGGAATCGAACACCGGGGAGCTGTTTTTT.

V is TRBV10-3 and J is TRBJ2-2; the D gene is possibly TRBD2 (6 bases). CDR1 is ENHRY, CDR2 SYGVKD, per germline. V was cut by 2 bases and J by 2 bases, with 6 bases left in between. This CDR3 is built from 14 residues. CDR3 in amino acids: CAISEGLNTGELFF. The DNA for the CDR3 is TGTGCCATCAGTGAGGGACTAAACACCGGGGAGCTGTTTTTT.

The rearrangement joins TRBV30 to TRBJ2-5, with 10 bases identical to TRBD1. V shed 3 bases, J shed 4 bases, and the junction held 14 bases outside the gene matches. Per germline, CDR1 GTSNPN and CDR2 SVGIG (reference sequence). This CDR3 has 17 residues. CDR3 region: CAWRSNPGQGRRETQYF. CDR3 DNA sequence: TGTGCCTGGAGGTCGAACCCGGGACAGGGGAGGAGAGAGACCCAGTACTTC.